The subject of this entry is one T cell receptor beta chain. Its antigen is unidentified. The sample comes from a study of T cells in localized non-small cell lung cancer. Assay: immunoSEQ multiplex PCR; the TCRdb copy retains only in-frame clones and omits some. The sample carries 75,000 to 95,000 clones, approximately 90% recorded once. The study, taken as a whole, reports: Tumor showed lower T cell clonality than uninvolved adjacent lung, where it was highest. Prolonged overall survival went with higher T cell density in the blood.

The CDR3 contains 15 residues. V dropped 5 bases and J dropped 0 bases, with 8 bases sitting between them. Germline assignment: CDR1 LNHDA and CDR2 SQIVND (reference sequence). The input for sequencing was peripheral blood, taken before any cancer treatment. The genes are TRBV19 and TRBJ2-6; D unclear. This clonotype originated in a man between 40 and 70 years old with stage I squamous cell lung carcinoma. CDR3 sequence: CASSSGNSGANVLTF. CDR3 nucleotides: TGTGCCAGTAGTTCGGGCAACTCTGGGGCCAACGTCCTGACTTTC.